A selection of T cell receptor beta chains follows, all from one sample in a study of CD8 T cells in ankylosing spondylitis. TCRdb re-derived calls from the 5' RACE reads in MiXCR, one entry per CDR3 protein. The sample has about 540,000 distinct CDR3 sequences, 12% seen once. The sequencing input was blood, either unsorted or a sorted T cell fraction (not recorded which). The receptors shown here come from a male donor with ankylosing spondylitis. Each CDR3 is given with its conserved first and last residue. Each record gives: CDR3 protein, CDR3 DNA, J gene, V gene, clone size, CDR3 length, D gene. D genes are given only for firm matches. Rows may omit the clone size; those that give it use once, few, many or a size class.

CASNLGTREETQYF TGCGCCAGCAACCTCGGGACTAGGGAAGAGACCCAGTACTTC TRBJ2-5 TRBV5-1 . 14 TRBD2
CASRPGGSLVAEAFF TGTGCCAGCAGACCGGGAGGGTCATTAGTGGCTGAAGCTTTCTTT TRBJ1-1 TRBV7-8 few 15 .
CASRQGHTEAFF TGCGCCAGCAGACAGGGTCACACTGAAGCTTTCTTT TRBJ1-1 TRBV10-2 many 12 .
CASSSPQLAGGNTQYF TGTGCCAGCAGCTCCCCCCAGCTAGCGGGAGGCAATACGCAGTATTTT TRBJ2-3 TRBV11-2 many 16 TRBD2
CASSSNTGLAVQAQYF TGTGCCAGCAGCTCGAACACCGGACTAGCGGTCCAGGCCCAGTACTTC TRBJ2-5 TRBV11-1 . 16 TRBD2
CSAQYLGVQSYNEQFF TGCAGTGCTCAGTACCTCGGGGTCCAGTCCTACAATGAGCAGTTCTTC TRBJ2-1 TRBV20-1 . 16 .
CAWRYRGEQFF TGTGCCTGGCGATACAGGGGTGAGCAGTTCTTC TRBJ2-1 TRBV30 once 11 TRBD1
CASSWERDQPQHF TGCGCCAGCAGCTGGGAAAGGGATCAGCCCCAGCATTTT TRBJ1-5 TRBV5-1 many 13 .
CASSLALADSGANVLTF TGCGCCAGCAGCTTGGCCTTGGCGGATTCTGGGGCCAACGTCCTGACTTTC TRBJ2-6 TRBV5-1 many 17 .
CASSYGTGKGYTF TGTGCCAGTAGTTACGGGACAGGGAAAGGCTACACCTTC TRBJ1-2 TRBV19 . 13 TRBD1
CASSYSNDNEQFF TGTGCCAGCAGTTACTCGAACGATAATGAGCAGTTCTTC TRBJ2-1 TRBV6-5 . 13 .
CASRTSGSYEQYF TGCGCCAGCAGAACTAGCGGATCCTACGAGCAGTACTTC TRBJ2-7 TRBV5-1 few 13 TRBD2
CASTRGTDEKLFF TGTGCCAGCACCCGGGGTACGGATGAAAAACTGTTTTTT TRBJ1-4 TRBV9 few 13 .
CASSLTTPGLVAFF TGTGCCAGCAGTCTAACCACCCCAGGACTAGTAGCTTTCTTT TRBJ1-1 TRBV12-3/TRBV12-4 few 14 .
CASSRQGVGYGYTF TGTGCCAGCAGTCGACAGGGGGTGGGCTATGGCTACACCTTC TRBJ1-2 TRBV12-3/TRBV12-4 once 14 TRBD1
CSACVALKADTQYF TGCAGTGCTTGTGTGGCGCTAAAGGCAGATACGCAGTATTTT TRBJ2-3 TRBV20-1 . 14 .
CASILFSVVETEQFF TGTGCCAGCATCCTATTTAGCGTGGTGGAGACTGAGCAGTTCTTC TRBJ2-1 TRBV5-6 few 15 .
CASQTPGTPNTEAFF TGTGCCAGTCAAACCCCCGGGACCCCGAACACTGAAGCTTTCTTT TRBJ1-1 TRBV19 . 15 .
CASSLAPWLAGYNEQFF TGTGCCAGCAGCTTAGCGCCCTGGCTAGCGGGCTACAATGAGCAGTTCTTC TRBJ2-1 TRBV7-2 few 17 TRBD2
CASSENWAARDEKLFF TGTGCCAGCAGTGAAAATTGGGCAGCGAGGGATGAAAAACTGTTTTTT TRBJ1-4 TRBV6-1 . 16 .
CSARSGSEADTQYF TGCAGTGCTAGAAGCGGGAGTGAGGCAGATACGCAGTATTTT TRBJ2-3 TRBV20-1 . 14 TRBD2
CASSRFISRDRVDEQYF TGCGCCAGCAGCCGATTTATCTCCCGGGACAGGGTCGACGAGCAGTACTTC TRBJ2-7 TRBV5-1 few 17 TRBD1
CASSKHRDSYEQYF TGTGCCAGCAGTAAGCACCGGGACAGCTACGAGCAGTACTTC TRBJ2-7 TRBV6-2/TRBV6-3 many 14 TRBD1
CASSMGARGTEAFF TGTGCCAGCAGTATGGGGGCAAGGGGCACTGAAGCTTTCTTT TRBJ1-1 TRBV27 few 14 .
CASSLGSRGLLRLNEQFF TGCGCCAGCAGCTTGGGGTCAAGGGGACTACTTCGCCTGAATGAGCAGTTCTTC TRBJ2-1 TRBV5-1 . 18 TRBD2
CASSFFVDSNQPQHF TGTGCCAGCAGCTTCTTTGTGGATAGCAATCAGCCCCAGCATTTT TRBJ1-5 TRBV7-2 many 15 .
CASSSRVYGYTF TGTGCCAGCAGCTCCAGGGTGTATGGCTACACCTTC TRBJ1-2 TRBV11-2 . 12 .
CASSWEEGSLNTEAFF TGCGCCAGCAGCTGGGAAGAAGGGTCACTGAACACTGAAGCTTTCTTT TRBJ1-1 TRBV5-1 many 16 .
CASSSTGRQETQYF TGTGCCAGCAGTTCCACAGGGCGCCAAGAGACCCAGTACTTC TRBJ2-5 TRBV12-3/TRBV12-4 . 14 .
CASSLNTGELFF TGTGCCAGCAGCTTAAACACCGGGGAGCTGTTTTTT TRBJ2-2 TRBV7-9 many 12 .
CASSYSSGTGLEKLFF TGTGCCAGCAGTTACTCATCCGGGACAGGGCTGGAAAAACTGTTTTTT TRBJ1-4 TRBV6-5 once 16 TRBD1
CASSESKGVGEKLFF TGCGCCAGCAGTGAGAGTAAGGGTGTGGGTGAAAAACTGTTTTTT TRBJ1-4 TRBV10-2 . 15 .
CASMLSRSGQETQYF TGTGCCAGCATGCTATCGAGGAGCGGCCAAGAGACCCAGTACTTC TRBJ2-5 TRBV2 . 15 .
CAISEVTTGANTEAFF TGTGCCATCAGTGAGGTCACCACAGGGGCGAACACTGAAGCTTTCTTT TRBJ1-1 TRBV10-3 few 16 TRBD1
CASSQDRDRAQETQYF TGTGCCAGCAGCCAGGACCGGGACAGGGCTCAGGAGACCCAGTACTTC TRBJ2-5 TRBV3-1 few 16 TRBD1
CASSQSNRGTEAFF TGTGCCAGCAGCCAGTCTAACAGGGGTACTGAAGCTTTCTTT TRBJ1-1 TRBV3-1 few 14 TRBD1
CASSQDNPNVRYNEQFF TGTGCCAGCAGCCAAGATAACCCTAACGTTCGGTACAATGAGCAGTTCTTC TRBJ2-1 TRBV3-1 . 17 .
CASSRGLNGYTF TGTGCCAGCAGCCGCGGACTCAATGGCTACACCTTC TRBJ1-2 TRBV7-9 . 12 .
CASSEVGGTETQYF TGTGCCAGCAGTGAAGTTGGCGGGACGGAGACCCAGTACTTC TRBJ2-5 TRBV25-1 . 14 .
CASSLEGGGNIQYF TGCGCCAGCAGCTTGGAAGGAGGGGGGAACATTCAGTACTTC TRBJ2-4 TRBV5-1 . 14 .
CASSGDTNSPLHF TGTGCCAGCAGTGGCGACACTAATTCACCCCTCCACTTT TRBJ1-6 TRBV12-3/TRBV12-4 few 13 .
CASELSGARYNEQFF TGTGCCAGCGAACTATCGGGGGCTAGGTACAATGAGCAGTTCTTC TRBJ2-1 TRBV25-1 . 15 .
CATSDGTPQETQYF TGTGCCACCAGTGACGGGACACCCCAAGAGACCCAGTACTTC TRBJ2-5 TRBV24-1 many 14 .
CASSAGLAGAEDTQYF TGTGCCAGCAGCGCCGGACTAGCGGGAGCCGAAGATACGCAGTATTTT TRBJ2-3 TRBV7-9 many 16 TRBD2
CASSFGTSGSGIEQFF TGCGCCAGCAGCTTCGGGACTAGCGGGAGTGGAATTGAGCAGTTCTTC TRBJ2-1 TRBV5-1 . 16 TRBD2
CSAQRSASGGYNEQFF TGCAGTGCCCAAAGATCCGCTAGCGGGGGCTACAATGAGCAGTTCTTC TRBJ2-1 TRBV20-1 few 16 TRBD2
CASSLRDGEGYEQFF TGCGCCAGCAGCCTCCGGGACGGAGAGGGCTATGAGCAGTTCTTC TRBJ2-1 TRBV5-1 . 15 .